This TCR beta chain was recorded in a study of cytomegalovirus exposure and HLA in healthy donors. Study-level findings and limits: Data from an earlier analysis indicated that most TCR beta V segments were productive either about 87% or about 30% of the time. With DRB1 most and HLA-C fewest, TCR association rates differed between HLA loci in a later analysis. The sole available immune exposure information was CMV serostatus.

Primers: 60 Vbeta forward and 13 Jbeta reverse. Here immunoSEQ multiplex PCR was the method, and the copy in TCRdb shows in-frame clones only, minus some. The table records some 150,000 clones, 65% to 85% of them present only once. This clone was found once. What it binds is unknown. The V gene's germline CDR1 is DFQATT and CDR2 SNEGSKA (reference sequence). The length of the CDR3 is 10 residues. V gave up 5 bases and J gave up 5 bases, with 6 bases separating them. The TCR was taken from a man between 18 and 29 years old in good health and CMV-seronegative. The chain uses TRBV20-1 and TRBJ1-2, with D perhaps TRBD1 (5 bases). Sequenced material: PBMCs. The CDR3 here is CSAPGYGYTF. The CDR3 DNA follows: TGCAGTGCTCCAGGGTATGGCTACACCTTC.